This TCR beta chain was captured by sequencing in a study of human T cells and chemical hapten exposure. Regarding the study as a whole: PT1 expanded TCR numbers tracked positively with patch test score. Each of the donors had alopecia, so their immune responses may not resemble those of healthy people.

Time point meaning: patch test 3, about 24 weeks after DPC sensitization. Described treatment: therapeutic diphenylcyclopropenone sensitization with weekly scalp DPC. Blood was drawn before each patch test was applied. Notes on this clonotype: The antigen is not known.

Authors' data handling: Counting gave a median of roughly 97,000 TCRs per sample, with values ranging from 23,224 to 690,600. TCRdb re-called the RACE reads through MiXCR, storing one row per CDR3 protein. The authors' filters were not applied to this entry. The table lists some 91,000 distinct CDR3 sequences, roughly 27% of them singletons, with 10% to 13% in the top ten. This CDR3 is 13 amino acids long. Germline CDR1 and CDR2: LGHNA and YSLEER. V was trimmed by 0 bases and J by 6 bases, leaving 7 bases between them. This TCR derives from a man aged 35-49 years with alopecia areata. Some clones in this sample may be carry-over from other donors' samples. The chain links TRBV4-3 to TRBJ2-3; D is undetermined. The sequencing used whole blood, collected in connection with sensitization to the hapten diphenylcyclopropenone (DPC). The CDR3 reads CASSQDAGDTQYF. For the CDR3, the DNA is TGCGCCAGCAGCCAAGATGCCGGGGATACGCAGTATTTT.